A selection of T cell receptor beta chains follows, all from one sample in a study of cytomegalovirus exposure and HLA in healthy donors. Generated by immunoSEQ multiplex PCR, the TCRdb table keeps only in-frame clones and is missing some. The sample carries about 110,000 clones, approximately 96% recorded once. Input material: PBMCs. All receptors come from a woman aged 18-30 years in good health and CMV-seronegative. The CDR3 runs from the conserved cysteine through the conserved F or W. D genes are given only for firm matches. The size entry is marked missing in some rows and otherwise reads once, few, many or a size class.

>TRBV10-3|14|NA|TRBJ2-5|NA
TGTGCCATCAGTGAGACCGGCGGGCGGGAGACCCAGTACTTC
CAISETGGRETQYF
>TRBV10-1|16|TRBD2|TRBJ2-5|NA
TGCGCCAGCAGTGACCGCGGACTAGCGGGGGAAGAGACCCAGTACTTC
CASSDRGLAGEETQYF
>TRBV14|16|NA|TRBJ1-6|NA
TGTGCCAGCAGCGGGCAGGTCAGGGGTAAGAATTCACCCCTCCACTTT
CASSGQVRGKNSPLHF
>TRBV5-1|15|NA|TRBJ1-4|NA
TGCGCCAGCAGCTCAGTTTCAGGCTTAAATGAAAAACTGTTTTTT
CASSSVSGLNEKLFF
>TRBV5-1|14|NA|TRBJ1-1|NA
TGCGCCAGCAGCTTGTTAGGGGTCGCTACTGAAGCTTTCTTT
CASSLLGVATEAFF
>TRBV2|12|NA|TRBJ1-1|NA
TGTGCCAGCGGAAGGGGATATTTTGAAGCTTTCTTT
CASGRGYFEAFF
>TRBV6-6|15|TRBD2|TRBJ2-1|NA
TGTGCCAGCAGTCACACTAGCGGACATTACAATGAGCAGTTCTTC
CASSHTSGHYNEQFF
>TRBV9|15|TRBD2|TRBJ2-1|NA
TGTGCCAGCAGACCTCACGGGGGGGTGGGCAATGAGCAGTTCTTC
CASRPHGGVGNEQFF
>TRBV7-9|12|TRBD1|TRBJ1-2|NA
TGTGCCAGCAGCCCAGGGGGGTATGGCTACACCTTC
CASSPGGYGYTF
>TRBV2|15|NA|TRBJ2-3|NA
TGTGCCAGCAGTGAATCGTCTAGCGGCACAGATACGCAGTATTTT
CASSESSSGTDTQYF
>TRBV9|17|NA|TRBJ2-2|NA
TGTGCCAGCAGCGAGGAGAGGGAAGGGCTGGACACCGGGGAGCTGTTTTTT
CASSEEREGLDTGELFF
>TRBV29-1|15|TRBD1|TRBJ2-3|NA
TGCAGCGTTGAGAGGGACAGGGGAAGCACAGATACGCAGTATTTT
CSVERDRGSTDTQYF
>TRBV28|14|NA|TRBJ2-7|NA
TGTGCCAGCAGTTTAGGGGCTAGGGTTAACGAGCAGTACTTC
CASSLGARVNEQYF
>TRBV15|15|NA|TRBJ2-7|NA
TGTGCCACCAGCAGAGCTCCGGGAGTCGGGTACGAGCAGTACTTC
CATSRAPGVGYEQYF
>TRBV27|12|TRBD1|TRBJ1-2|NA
TGTGCCAGCAGTCGGCCAGGGGGAGGCTACACCTTC
CASSRPGGGYTF
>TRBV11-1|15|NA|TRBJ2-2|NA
TGTGCCAGCAGCCAGAGCGCCGCGAACACCGGGGAGCTGTTTTTT
CASSQSAANTGELFF
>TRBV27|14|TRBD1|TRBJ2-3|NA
TGTGCCAGCAGTCCACAGGGGGGCACAGATACGCAGTATTTT
CASSPQGGTDTQYF
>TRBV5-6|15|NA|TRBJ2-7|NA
TGTGCCAGCAGCTTTACTACAGGGTTTTTCTACGAGCAGTACTTC
CASSFTTGFFYEQYF
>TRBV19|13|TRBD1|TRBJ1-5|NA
TGTGCCAGTAGAGACAGGGTTAGTCAGCCCCAGCATTTT
CASRDRVSQPQHF
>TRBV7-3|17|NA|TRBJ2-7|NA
TGTGCCAGCAGCTTACTAACGCCCGCGGGGTTTCACTACGAGCAGTACTTC
CASSLLTPAGFHYEQYF
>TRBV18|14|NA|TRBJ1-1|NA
TGTGCCAGCTCTTCACAGGCCACAAACACTGAAGCTTTCTTT
CASSSQATNTEAFF
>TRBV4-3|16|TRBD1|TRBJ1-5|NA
TGCGCCAGCAGCCAAGGGGTCAGGGGGGGCAATCAGCCCCAGCATTTT
CASSQGVRGGNQPQHF
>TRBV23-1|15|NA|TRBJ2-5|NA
TGCGCCAGCAGTCAATCGAGGCAGGGCACACAGACCCAGTACTTC
CASSQSRQGTQTQYF
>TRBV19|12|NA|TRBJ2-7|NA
TGTGCCAGTAGTATATCGGGGGTCGAGCAGTACTTC
CASSISGVEQYF
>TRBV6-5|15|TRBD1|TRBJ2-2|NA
TGTGCCAGCAGTTCTGACAGGGGGCTAAGGGGGGAGCTGTTTTTT
CASSSDRGLRGELFF
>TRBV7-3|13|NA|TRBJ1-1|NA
TGTGCCAGCAGCTCAGGGGCCAACACTGAAGCTTTCTTT
CASSSGANTEAFF
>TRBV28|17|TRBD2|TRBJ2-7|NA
TGTGCCAGCTACAACGAGGGACTAGCGGGGGTTTTCAACGAGCAGTACTTC
CASYNEGLAGVFNEQYF
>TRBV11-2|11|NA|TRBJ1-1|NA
TGTGCCAGCAGCCCACAGGGTGAAGCTTTCTTT
CASSPQGEAFF
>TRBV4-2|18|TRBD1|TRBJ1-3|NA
TGTGCCAGCAGCCAAGAACGGTTCCGGGACAGAGCTGGAAACACCATATATTTT
CASSQERFRDRAGNTIYF
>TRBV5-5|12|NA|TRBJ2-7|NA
TGTGCCAGCAGCCCACGGGTCCCCGAGCAGTACTTC
CASSPRVPEQYF
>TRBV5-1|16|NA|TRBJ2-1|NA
TGCGCCAGCAGTCCACTCATATCCTTATCCTACAATGAGCAGTTCTTC
CASSPLISLSYNEQFF
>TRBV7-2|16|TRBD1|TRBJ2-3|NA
TGTGCCAGCAGCCCCTTTGGGACAGCCATCACAGATACGCAGTATTTT
CASSPFGTAITDTQYF
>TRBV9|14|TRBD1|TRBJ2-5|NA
TGTGCCAGCAGCGGGACAGGGAGACAAGAGACCCAGTACTTC
CASSGTGRQETQYF
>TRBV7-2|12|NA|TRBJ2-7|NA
TGTGCCAGCAGCCCTGTTTCCTACGAGCAGTACTTC
CASSPVSYEQYF
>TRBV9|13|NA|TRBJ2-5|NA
TGTGCCAGCAGCGTCGATTGGCTGGAGACCCAGTACTTC
CASSVDWLETQYF
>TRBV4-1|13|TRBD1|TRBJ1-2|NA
TGCGCCAGCAGCCAAGGGGACAGTTATGGCTACACCTTC
CASSQGDSYGYTF
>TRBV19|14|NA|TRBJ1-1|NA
TGTGCCAGTAGTACCCTCTTTTTAGACACTGAAGCTTTCTTT
CASSTLFLDTEAFF
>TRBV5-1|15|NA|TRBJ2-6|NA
TGCGCCAGCAGCTTGTGGGGCGCTGGGGCCAACGTCCTGACTTTC
CASSLWGAGANVLTF
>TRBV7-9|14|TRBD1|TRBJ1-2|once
TGTGCCAGCAGCTCCGGGACAGGGGGCTATGGCTACACCTTC
CASSSGTGGYGYTF
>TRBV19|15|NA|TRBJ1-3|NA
TGTGCCAGTAGTATAGATCTCGGGGATTTAAACACCATATATTTT
CASSIDLGDLNTIYF
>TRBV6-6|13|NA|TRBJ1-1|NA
TGTGCCAGCACTGACAGTATGAACACTGAAGCTTTCTTT
CASTDSMNTEAFF
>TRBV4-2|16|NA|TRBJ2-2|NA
TGTGCCAGCAGCCAAGTCGGAGGGGCGAACACCGGGGAGCTGTTTTTT
CASSQVGGANTGELFF
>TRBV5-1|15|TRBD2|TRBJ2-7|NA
TGCGCCAGCAGCTCCTTAGCGGGGGGGCCTCATGAGCAGTACTTC
CASSSLAGGPHEQYF
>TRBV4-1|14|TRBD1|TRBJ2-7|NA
TGCGCCAGCAGCCGAGGGACAGGGGGGCACGAGCAGTACTTC
CASSRGTGGHEQYF